What follows are 30 T cell receptor beta chains derived from one specimen sequenced in a study of T cell repertoires in cytomegalovirus infection. TCRdb re-derived calls from the reads in MiXCR, one entry per CDR3 protein. The sample shows some 390,000 distinct CDR3 sequences, 15% to 20% of them seen only once. Specimen: PBMCs. The receptors stem from a human donor in good health (CMV status not recorded). Some clones in this sample may be carry-over from other donors' samples.

Remarks on this clonotype: With a much larger clone just one base away, this may be a read error. The CDR3 ends on some other residue instead of the conserved phenylalanine or tryptophan, so this is likely a read error. This sequence joins TRBV7-2 and TRBJ1-2, with D hard to call. This CDR3 is 12 amino acids long. Trimming pared 1 base from V and 2 bases from J, leaving 2 bases between. The germline CDR1 and CDR2 sequences are SGHTA and FQGNSA. CDR3 amino acids: CASSLVNYGYTV. In nucleotides, the CDR3 is TGTGCCAGCAGCTTAGTGAACTATGGCTACACCGTC.

The sample holds a few counts of this clonotype. The chain recombines TRBV5-6 with TRBJ1-6, with D uncertain. Germline V gene data show CDR1 as SGHDT and CDR2 as YYEEEE. The germline V and J ends were trimmed by 3 bases and 6 bases, with 10 bases remaining between them. The CDR3 sequence is 14 residues long. CDR3 sequence reads: CASSYRGSNSPLHF. As DNA, the CDR3 is TGTGCCAGCAGCTACCGGGGAAGTAATTCACCCCTCCACTTT.

The J gene is TRBJ2-1, the V gene TRBV20-1, with D unclear. V was cut by 3 bases and J by 6 bases, with 9 bases left in between. Germline CDR1 and CDR2: DFQATT and SNEGSKA (reference sequence). The CDR3 spans 12 residues. Here the CDR3 reads CSASSRSNEQFF. The CDR3 coding sequence is TGCAGTGCTAGCTCTAGAAGCAATGAGCAGTTCTTC.

In this sample, this clonotype turned up many times. The rearrangement joins TRBV7-8 to TRBJ2-5; tentatively, D is TRBD2 (6 bases). The CDR3 contains 15 residues. Germline V gene lookup returns CDR1 SGHVS and CDR2 FQNEAQ. The CDR3 bases are TGTGCAAGCTCTAGGGGAGGCAGCTTCCAAGAGACCCAGTACTTC. Protein product: CASSRGGSFQETQYF.

The chain couples TRBV6-6 to TRBJ2-2, with D possibly matching TRBD2 (5 bases). Per the germline V gene, CDR1 is MNHNY and CDR2 is SVGAGI (reference sequence). Deletions cut 5 bases from V and 9 bases from J, with 13 bases between. The CDR3 spans 13 residues. CDR3 DNA sequence: TGTGCCAGCAGTGAGAGTGGACTTTGGGAGCTGTTTTTT. It codes for CASSESGLWELFF.

This clonotype was detected a few times. The chain joins TRBV6-1 to TRBJ2-4; 9 positions agree with TRBD2. Trimming at V came to 8 bases and at J to 8 bases, leaving 7 bases not matched to a gene. The germline V gene encodes CDR1 MNHNS and CDR2 SASEGT. The CDR3 runs 13 residues. CDR3: CASAGGAGDIQYF. CDR3 sequence (DNA): TGTGCCAGCGCGGGGGGGGCCGGGGACATTCAGTACTTC.

This chain joins TRBV7-2 and TRBJ2-3, with TRBD2 as a possible D gene (7 bases). Germline V CDR1 and CDR2: SGHTA, FQGNSA. The CDR3 length is 12 residues. Trimming left V 5 bases short and J 8 bases short, with 11 bases between. This CDR3 is CASSNREGTQYF. Here the CDR3 DNA reads TGTGCCAGCAGCAACAGGGAGGGTACGCAGTATTTT.

Details on this clonotype: No conserved phenylalanine or tryptophan is present at the end of the CDR3, so a read error is the likely explanation. The DNA is left out, because the CDR3 cannot be placed on it with certainty; the CDR3 is given as TCRdb lists it. The chain joins TRBV7-2 to TRBJ2-7. The CDR3 length equals 15 residues, ends included. The germline V gene has CDR1 SGHTA and CDR2 FQGNSA. The chain's CDR3 is CASSLASLNTYEQDC.

In this sample, this clonotype turned up many times. The rearrangement joins TRBV7-9 to TRBJ1-5; D not resolved. Germline assignment: CDR1 SEHNR and CDR2 FQNEAQ (reference sequence). This CDR3 is built from 13 residues. Between the trimmed V and J ends, which lost 3 bases and 4 bases, there was a span of 7 bases. The CDR3 nucleotides read TGTGCCAGCAGCTTCGGAGAAAATCAGCCCCAGCATTTT. As protein: CASSFGENQPQHF. Drawing the rest from reference TRBV7-9 and TRBJ1-5, the complete variable domain is DTGVSQNPRHKITKRGQNVTFRCDPISEHNRLYWYRQTLGQGPEFLTYFQNEAQLEKSRLLSDRFSAERPKGSFSTLEIQRTEQGDSAMYLCASSFGENQPQHFGDGTRLSIL.

This clonotype came up a few times. The V and J genes are TRBV12-3 or TRBV12-4 and TRBJ1-6, with TRBD1 as a possible D gene (5 bases). V was trimmed by 1 base and J by 9 bases, leaving 13 bases between them. This CDR3 has 15 amino acids. CDR3 DNA: TGTGCCAGCAGTTTAGACCGGGACGGGGTTTCACCCCTCCACTTT. This translates into CASSLDRDGVSPLHF.

This clonotype was seen repeatedly, ten times or more. This chain links TRBV7-2 with TRBJ1-5; 7 bases match TRBD1. J gave up 4 bases and V 5 bases, and 5 bases lay outside the gene matches. Germline lookup yields CDR1 SGHTA and CDR2 FQGNSA. The CDR3 is made up of 14 amino acids. CDR3 bases: TGTGCCAGCAGCCCGCAGGGGGGTAATCAGCCCCAGCATTTT. This codes for CASSPQGGNQPQHF.

The chain combines TRBV2 with TRBJ2-4; TRBD1 might be the D (5 bases). Trimming removed 7 bases from V and 9 bases from J, with 10 bases in between. Germline CDR1 is SNHLY and CDR2 is FYNNEI. This CDR3 has 11 amino acids. The CDR3 sequence: CASKGIGIQYF. The CDR3 DNA sequence: TGTGCCAGCAAGGGGATTGGCATTCAGTACTTC.

This clonotype has ten or more counts. The chain employs TRBV2 and TRBJ2-3; D might be TRBD1 (8 bases). Trimming shortened V by 8 bases and J by 4 bases, and 16 bases separated the two germline ends. In germline, CDR1 is SNHLY, CDR2 FYNNEI. The CDR3 is 14 residues long. CDR3 bases: TGTGCCAGCTCTGGACAGGGAGGGTCAGATACGCAGTATTTT. It specifies CASSGQGGSDTQYF.

This clonotype has a single count. The chain joins TRBV6-2 or TRBV6-3 to TRBJ2-1; D is perhaps TRBD1 (6 bases). The CDR3 has 12 amino acids. The V end was cut by 8 bases, the J end by 8 bases, with 13 bases between. The germline CDR1 and CDR2 sequences are MNHEY and SVGEGT. The CDR3 protein is CASVGSGDEQFF. DNA for the CDR3: TGTGCCAGCGTGGGCTCAGGGGATGAGCAGTTCTTC.

This clonotype has just a few counts. CDR3 region: CSARPPGAADEAFF. CDR3 in DNA: TGCAGTGCTAGACCCCCAGGGGCGGCCGATGAAGCTTTCTTT. The rearrangement uses TRBV20-1 and TRBJ1-1; maybe TRBD1 (6 bases). This CDR3 contains 14 residues. V shed 2 bases and J shed 7 bases, with 17 bases lying between them. Germline V gene data show CDR1 as DFQATT and CDR2 as SNEGSKA (reference sequence).

The chain couples TRBV2 to TRBJ2-1; D ambiguous. CDR1 is SNHLY and CDR2 is FYNNEI in the germline V gene. The CDR3 has 10 amino acids. V dropped 8 bases and J dropped 5 bases, with 4 bases sitting between them. CDR3 region: CASGDNEQFF. The CDR3 DNA reads TGTGCCAGCGGAGACAATGAGCAGTTCTTC.

This clonotype was detected only a few times. The chain joins TRBV7-6 to TRBJ1-2; maybe TRBD1 (6 bases). The germline gives CDR1 SGHVS, CDR2 FNYEAQ. The length of the CDR3 is 13 residues. V lost 1 base and J lost 6, with 9 bases in between. CDR3 loop: CASSLEGGNGYTF. CDR3 DNA sequence: TGTGCCAGCAGCTTAGAGGGGGGGAATGGCTACACCTTC.

This clonotype was detected many times. The gene calls are TRBV12-3 or TRBV12-4 and TRBJ1-4; 10 nucleotides align to TRBD1. The CDR3 loop spans 14 amino acids. V was pared by 4 bases and J by 7 bases, with 3 bases of the junction left unmatched. The CDR3 here is CASSSGTGVEKLFF. The CDR3 DNA reads as TGTGCCAGCAGTTCCGGGACAGGGGTTGAAAAACTGTTTTTT.

This clonotype was seen a few times. The CDR3 is CASSQGQNTEAFF. CDR3 coding DNA: TGTGCCAGCAGCCAAGGACAGAACACTGAAGCTTTCTTT. The chain joins TRBV7-2 to TRBJ1-1; D is perhaps TRBD1 (5 bases). Trimming removed 5 bases from V and 1 base from J, with 8 bases in between. The length of the CDR3 is 13 residues. Germline V lookup: CDR1 SGHTA, CDR2 FQGNSA. The whole variable domain, remainder taken from reference TRBV7-2 and TRBJ1-1, is GAGVSQSPSNKVTEKGKDVELRCDPISGHTALYWYRQSLGQGLEFLIYFQGNSAPDKSGLPSDRFSAERTGGSVSTLTIQRTQQEDSAVYLCASSQGQNTEAFFGQGTRLTVV.

This clonotype came up a few times. The V and J genes are TRBV7-9 and TRBJ2-3; the D is unclear. This CDR3 region has 13 residues. CDR1 is SEHNR, CDR2 FQNEAQ, per germline (reference sequence). Trimming stripped 5 bases from V and 4 bases from J, with 10 bases between. The CDR3: CASSASPADTQYF. For the CDR3, the DNA is TGTGCCAGCAGCGCATCCCCGGCAGATACGCAGTATTTT.

This clonotype was counted only a few times. V and J are TRBV27 and TRBJ1-2; 8 bases agree with TRBD1. Trimming took 4 bases from V and 5 from J; bases not matched to a gene: 6. CDR3 size: 14 residues. Germline values: CDR1 MNHEY, CDR2 SMNVEV (reference sequence). This CDR3 reads CASSSRTGFYGYTF. The CDR3 nucleotides are TGTGCCAGCAGTTCCCGGACAGGGTTTTATGGCTACACCTTC.

The chain links TRBV4-1 to TRBJ1-1; no firm D call. There are 12 residues in the CDR3. With 2 bases removed from V and 6 bases from J, the gap between germline ends came to 7 bases. The germline V gene has CDR1 MGHRA and CDR2 YSYEKL. The CDR3 DNA is TGCGCCAGCAGCCAAACCCGGGCTGAAGCTTTCTTT. This gives the protein CASSQTRAEAFF.

This clonotype was seen at least ten times. CDR3 bases: TGTGCCAGCAGCTTGCAGGGTCGACTACAAGAGACCCAGTACTTC. Protein: CASSLQGRLQETQYF. The chain combines TRBV7-9 with TRBJ2-5; either TRBD1 or TRBD2 may fit D (5 bases each). In germline, CDR1 is SEHNR, CDR2 FQNEAQ (reference sequence). V lost 3 bases to trimming and J lost 2 bases, with 13 bases between them. The CDR3 runs to 15 residues.

Concerning this clonotype itself: The missing conserved phenylalanine or tryptophan at the end of this CDR3 makes a read error likely. The chain uses TRBV11-2 and TRBJ2-5; 7 bases are a match to TRBD1. The junction had 8 bases not matched to a gene; V was cut back by 5 bases and J by 8 bases. This CDR3 has 13 amino acids. In germline, CDR1 is SGHAT, CDR2 FQNNGV. The chain's CDR3 is CASSGDSSVTQYS. The CDR3 coding sequence is TGTGCCAGCAGCGGGGACAGCAGTGTTACCCAGTACTCC.

This clonotype was seen only a few times. V and J are TRBV2 and TRBJ1-4, with 9 nucleotides matching TRBD1. V gave up 6 bases and J gave up 5 bases; unmatched junction bases: 4. From germline, CDR1 is SNHLY and CDR2 FYNNEI. This CDR3 has 14 amino acids. The CDR3 bases are TGTGCCAGCAGCCCCGGGACAGGGAATGAAAAACTGTTTTTT. It encodes CASSPGTGNEKLFF.

This clonotype was detected only a few times. The rearrangement links TRBV6-6 to TRBJ1-6; 9 bases are a match to TRBD1. The germline V gene encodes CDR1 MNHNY and CDR2 SVGAGI (reference sequence). The CDR3 is made up of 14 amino acids. The V gene end was trimmed by 3 bases and the J gene end by 14 bases; junction bases not matched to a gene: 8. CDR3 region: CASSYRDRVESLHF. The CDR3 DNA reads TGTGCCAGCAGTTATAGGGACAGGGTAGAATCCCTCCACTTT.

This clonotype was observed at least ten times. V is TRBV12-3 or TRBV12-4 and J is TRBJ2-5, with 8 bases identical to TRBD1. The CDR3 has 14 amino acids. The junction had 9 bases not matched to a gene; V was cut back by 6 bases and J by 6 bases. The CDR3 loop is CASRPQGAGKTQYF. The CDR3 DNA is TGTGCCAGCAGGCCTCAGGGGGCGGGAAAGACCCAGTACTTC.

This clonotype was found a few times. This rearrangement joins TRBV20-1 to TRBJ2-7; 12 positions match TRBD1. Germline V CDR1 and CDR2: DFQATT, SNEGSKA (reference sequence). The V gene end was trimmed by 6 bases and the J gene end by 6 bases; junction bases not matched to a gene: 9. The CDR3 is 14 amino acids. CDR3 sequence reads: CSAPSGTGGSEQYF. The DNA for the CDR3 is TGCAGTGCCCCATCCGGGACAGGGGGCAGCGAGCAGTACTTC.

This rearrangement joins TRBV27 to TRBJ2-5; 9 bases agree with TRBD1. This CDR3 region has 16 residues. Germline V gene data show CDR1 as MNHEY and CDR2 as SMNVEV (reference sequence). The ends lost 5 bases at V and 4 bases at J; junction bases unmatched: 11. The CDR3 loop is CASSRIGTGYRETQYF. CDR3 in DNA: TGTGCCAGCAGTAGAATCGGGACAGGGTACCGAGAGACCCAGTACTTC.

At least ten counts were recorded for this clonotype. The chain joins TRBV12-3 or TRBV12-4 to TRBJ1-4, with a weak D call TRBD1 (6 bases). V was trimmed by 4 bases and J by 8 bases, leaving 11 bases between them. The CDR3 is 13 residues long. DNA of the CDR3: TGTGCCAGCAGTTGGAACCAGGGGGAAAAACTGTTTTTT. This gives the protein CASSWNQGEKLFF.